This T cell receptor beta chain originates from a study of blood T cell repertoires in COVID-19. This CDR3 has 14 residues. With V trimmed by 4 bases and J by 9 bases, 9 bases remained unmatched. CDR1 and CDR2 (germline): LNHDA, SQIVND (reference sequence). As handled by the study authors: Reference gene primer amplification in the assay estimated nucleated cell counts. Sequencing was performed with immunoSEQ multiplex PCR; in TCRdb, only in-frame clones are kept and a portion is missing. The V and J calls and clone size come from that table; D and trimming were worked out from the DNA. The table includes fewer than 600,000 clones, roughly 90% detected once. Resolution of symptoms, clearance, or two negative PCRs was present in recovered Cohort 3 donors.

The sample consisted of PBMCs or T cells enriched from blood (not recorded which). The sequence derives from a woman aged 40 to 49 who had recovered from COVID-19. This chain uses TRBV19 with TRBJ1-5; 7 nucleotides line up with TRBD1. CDR3 sequence: CASSTGRGTVPQHF. DNA of the CDR3: TGTGCCAGTAGTACCGGCAGGGGGACAGTGCCCCAGCATTTT.